The 8 T cell receptor beta chains below all came from one sample that was sequenced in a study of tumor-infiltrating lymphocytes in localized non-small cell lung cancer. Profiled with immunoSEQ multiplex PCR; TCRdb holds only in-frame clones, not every one. The sample comprises just under 30,000 clones, roughly 88% of which are singletons, and approximately 2% rests with the top ten. The sequenced sample consisted of lung tumor tissue. All receptors derive from a human donor with non-small cell lung cancer.

The chain's CDR3 is CASSQGLAGISYEQYF. CDR3 coding DNA: TGTGCCAGCTCACAAGGACTAGCGGGGATCTCCTACGAGCAGTACTTC. The chain employs TRBV18 and TRBJ2-7; TRBD2 matches 12 bases. The CDR3 spans 16 residues. The V and J ends lost 4 bases and 0 bases, in that order; junction bases with no gene match: 4. Germline CDR1 is KGHSH and CDR2 is LQKENI.

The chain is built from TRBV5-4 and TRBJ2-1, with D possibly matching TRBD2 (6 bases). V lost 5 bases, J lost 5 bases, and 17 bases lay in between. From germline, CDR1 is SGHNT and CDR2 YYREEE (reference sequence). The CDR3 totals 15 residues. The CDR3 nucleotides are TGTGCCAGCAGTAGGGACTCATCTTTAAACAATGAGCAGTTCTTC. The encoded protein is CASSRDSSLNNEQFF.

The chain recombines TRBV6-6 with TRBJ1-1; a possible D gene is TRBD1 (6 bases). V was clipped by 8 bases and J by 0 bases, with 19 bases between them. Germline CDR1 and CDR2: MNHNY and SVGAGI (reference sequence). CDR3 length: 16 amino acids. This CDR3 is CASGQPGGSLNTEAFF. CDR3 nucleotide sequence: TGTGCCAGCGGACAGCCCGGCGGGTCGCTGAACACTGAAGCTTTCTTT.

This clone is a singleton in its sample. The chain is built from TRBV5-6 and TRBJ1-5, with 11 bases lining up with TRBD1. The length of the CDR3 is 17 residues. The V gene's germline CDR1 is SGHDT and CDR2 YYEEEE. The V segment lost 1 base and the J segment 2 bases; nucleotides outside the gene matches: 5. CDR3 sequence (DNA): TGTGCCAGCAGCTTGCGGGACAGGGGGAATCGCAATCAGCCCCAGCATTTT. It yields the protein CASSLRDRGNRNQPQHF.

The CDR3 coding sequence is TGTGCCAGCAGTGGACAGGTCCAAGAGACCCAGTACTTC. Protein sequence: CASSGQVQETQYF. The rearrangement joins TRBV2 to TRBJ2-5; maybe TRBD1 (6 bases). The CDR3 extends over 13 amino acids. Trimming stripped 4 bases from V and 1 base from J, with 7 bases between. CDR1 and CDR2 (germline): SNHLY, FYNNEI.

By sample share, this clone is medium-sized. This specimen includes other DNA sequences encoding the same CDR3. The rearrangement links TRBV7-2 to TRBJ1-6, with 9 positions matching TRBD1. V was clipped by 5 bases and J by 5 bases; unmatched bases: 4. Germline V lookup: CDR1 SGHTA, CDR2 FQGNSA. The CDR3 covers 15 residues. The CDR3 nucleotides are TGTGCCAGCAGCCCACGGGACAGGGATAATTCACCCCTCCACTTT. Protein product: CASSPRDRDNSPLHF.

The gene calls are TRBV7-2 and TRBJ2-5; D is unresolved. Germline CDR1 reads SGHTA; CDR2 reads FQGNSA. This CDR3 has 13 residues. Trimming left V 6 bases short and J 1 base short, with 9 bases between. The CDR3 loop reads CASSSEIQETQYF. CDR3 coding DNA: TGTGCCAGCAGTTCAGAAATCCAAGAGACCCAGTACTTC.

The chain joins TRBV7-9 to TRBJ2-4; unclear D gene. The V gene's germline CDR1 is SEHNR and CDR2 FQNEAQ (reference sequence). The CDR3 extends over 14 amino acids. V lost 4 bases, J lost 7 bases, and 14 bases lay in between. CDR3: CASSSRVLENIQYF. The CDR3 coding sequence is TGTGCCAGCAGCTCGAGAGTTCTGGAGAACATTCAGTACTTC.